This T cell receptor (beta chain) comes out of a study of molecular identifiers for immune sequencing clone quantification. TCRdb re-analysed the PCR reads in MiXCR, keeping a single row per CDR3 protein. The sample has more than 450,000 distinct CDR3 sequences, around 21% seen once. Concerning this clonotype itself: Its antigen is not known.

Study-wide results and caveats: The sizes of highly expanded clones could be underestimated when identical TCR molecules share a barcode.

This clonotype originated in a human donor in good health. Some libraries in this study had Jurkat cell RNA spiked in. The specimen was naive CD8+ T cells from blood, with Jurkat cell RNA spiked in. Subset specified: FACS-sorted CD8+CD4-CCR7+CD45RA+ naive T cells.

The CDR3 DNA is TGTGCCAGCAGTTTCGGCCGTAACTCCTACGAGCAGTACTTC. Protein: CASSFGRNSYEQYF. The chain uses TRBV27 and TRBJ2-7; D is uncertain. This CDR3 has 14 amino acids. The germline V gene has CDR1 MNHEY and CDR2 SMNVEV (reference sequence). Trimming removed 3 bases at V and 0 bases at J, with 9 bases between.